The subject of this entry is one TCR beta chain. Clones were sequenced by immunoSEQ multiplex PCR, and TCRdb holds only the in-frame ones, with some missing. Of hundreds of thousands of clones listed, approximately 83% are singletons. The CDR3 has 14 amino acids. The V gene's germline CDR1 is MNHEY and CDR2 SVGEGT. V trimming: 5 bases; J trimming: 2 bases; junction bases outside the gene matches: 2. The data are from a study of blood T cell repertoires in COVID-19. The J gene is TRBJ2-1, the V gene TRBV6-2 or TRBV6-3; TRBD1 aligns across 8 bases. The sample consisted of PBMCs or T cells enriched from blood (not recorded which). This receptor was taken from a woman aged 55-69 years who had recovered from COVID-19. In DNA, the CDR3 is TGTGCCAGCAGTAAGGGACAGGCCTACAATGAGCAGTTCTTC. The encoded protein is CASSKGQAYNEQFF.